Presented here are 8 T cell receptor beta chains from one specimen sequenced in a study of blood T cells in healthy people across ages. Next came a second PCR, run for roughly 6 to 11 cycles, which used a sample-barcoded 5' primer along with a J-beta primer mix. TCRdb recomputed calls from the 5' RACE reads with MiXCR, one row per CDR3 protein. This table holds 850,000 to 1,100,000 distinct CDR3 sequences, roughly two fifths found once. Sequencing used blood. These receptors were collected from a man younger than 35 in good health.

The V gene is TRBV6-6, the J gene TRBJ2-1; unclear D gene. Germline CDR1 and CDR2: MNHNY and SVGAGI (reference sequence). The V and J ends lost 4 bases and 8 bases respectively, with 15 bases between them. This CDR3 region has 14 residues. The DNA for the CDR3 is TGTGCCAGCAGTTCAAATGCCCTCCACGATGAGCAGTTCTTC. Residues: CASSSNALHDEQFF.

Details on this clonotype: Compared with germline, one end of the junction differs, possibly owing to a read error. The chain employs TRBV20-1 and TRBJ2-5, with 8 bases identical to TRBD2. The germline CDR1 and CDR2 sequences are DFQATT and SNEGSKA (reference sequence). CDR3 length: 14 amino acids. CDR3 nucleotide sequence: TGCAGCGCTAGATCGGGGGGGGCCGACAATGAGCAGTACTTC. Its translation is CSARSGGADNEQYF.

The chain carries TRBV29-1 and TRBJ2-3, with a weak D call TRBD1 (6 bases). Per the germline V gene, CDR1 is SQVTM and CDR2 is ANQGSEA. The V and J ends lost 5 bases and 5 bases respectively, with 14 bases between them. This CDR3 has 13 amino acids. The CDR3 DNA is TGCAGCGTTTCGCAGGGGCGAGGAGATACGCAGTATTTT. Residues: CSVSQGRGDTQYF.

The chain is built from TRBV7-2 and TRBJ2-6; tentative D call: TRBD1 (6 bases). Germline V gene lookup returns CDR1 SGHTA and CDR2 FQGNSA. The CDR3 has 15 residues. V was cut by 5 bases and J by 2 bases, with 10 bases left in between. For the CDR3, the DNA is TGTGCCAGCAGCAAACAGGGTACTGGGGCCAACGTCCTGACTTTC. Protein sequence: CASSKQGTGANVLTF.

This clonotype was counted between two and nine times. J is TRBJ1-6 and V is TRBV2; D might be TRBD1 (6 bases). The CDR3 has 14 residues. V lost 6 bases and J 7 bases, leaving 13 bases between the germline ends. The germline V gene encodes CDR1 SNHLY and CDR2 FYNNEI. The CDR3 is CASSGYQGNSPLHF. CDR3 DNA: TGTGCCAGCAGCGGGTACCAGGGGAATTCACCCCTCCACTTT.

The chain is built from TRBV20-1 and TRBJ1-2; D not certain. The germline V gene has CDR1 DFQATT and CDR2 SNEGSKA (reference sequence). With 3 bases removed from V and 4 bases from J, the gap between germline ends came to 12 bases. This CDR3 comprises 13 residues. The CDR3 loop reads CSAREVVSYGYTF. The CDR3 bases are TGCAGTGCTAGGGAGGTGGTCAGCTATGGCTACACCTTC.

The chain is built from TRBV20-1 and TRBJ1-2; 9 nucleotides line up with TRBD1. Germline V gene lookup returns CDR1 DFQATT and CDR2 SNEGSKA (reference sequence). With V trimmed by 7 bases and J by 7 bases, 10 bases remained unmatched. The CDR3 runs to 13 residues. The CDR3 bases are TGCAGTGGCCCGGGACAGGGTATATCTGGCTACACCTTC. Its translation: CSGPGQGISGYTF.

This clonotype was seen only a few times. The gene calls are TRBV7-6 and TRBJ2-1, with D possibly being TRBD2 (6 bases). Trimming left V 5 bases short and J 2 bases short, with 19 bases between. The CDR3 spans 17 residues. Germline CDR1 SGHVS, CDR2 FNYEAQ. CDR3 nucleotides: TGTGCCAGCAGCCCCAGGGCGGGGTCATCTACCTACAATGAGCAGTTCTTC. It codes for CASSPRAGSSTYNEQFF.